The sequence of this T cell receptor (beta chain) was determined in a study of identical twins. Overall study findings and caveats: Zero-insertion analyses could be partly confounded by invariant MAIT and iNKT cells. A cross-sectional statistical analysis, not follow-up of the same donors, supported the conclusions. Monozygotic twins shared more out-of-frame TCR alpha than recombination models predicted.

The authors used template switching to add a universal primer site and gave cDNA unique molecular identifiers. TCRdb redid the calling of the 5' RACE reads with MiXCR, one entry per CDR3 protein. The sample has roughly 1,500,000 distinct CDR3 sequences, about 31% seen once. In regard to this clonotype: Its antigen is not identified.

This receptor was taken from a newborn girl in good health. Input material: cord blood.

In DNA form, the CDR3 reads TGTGCCAGCAGCGTAGAGGGACATGACTATGGCTACACCTTC. Translated: CASSVEGHDYGYTF. The rearrangement joins TRBV9 to TRBJ1-2; the D gene is possibly TRBD1 (6 bases). Trimming removed 0 bases from V and 3 bases from J, with 9 bases in between. Germline V gives CDR1 SGDLS, CDR2 YYNGEE. This CDR3 has 14 amino acids. Variable domain in full (rest from reference TRBV9 and TRBJ1-2): DSGVTQTPKHLITATGQRVTLRCSPRSGDLSVYWYQQSLDQGLQFLIQYYNGEERAKGNILERFSAQQFPDLHSELNLSSLELGDSALYFCASSVEGHDYGYTFGSGTRLTVV.